The TCR beta chain described here comes from a study of blood T cell repertoires in COVID-19. This clone showed up just a few times. Germline loops: CDR1 LNHDA, CDR2 SQIVND (reference sequence). The CDR3 has 15 amino acids. The V and J ends lost 7 bases and 6 bases, in that order; junction bases with no gene match: 9. The protocol was immunoSEQ multiplex PCR, while the TCRdb copy is restricted to in-frame clones and leaves out a portion. The table has 130,000 or so clones, more than 70% seen once. The sequence was obtained from a human donor in a cohort sampled during active COVID-19. Sequencing input: peripheral blood. The V call is TRBV19, the J call TRBJ1-5, with 10 bases fitting TRBD1. CDR3 sequence: CASTPGQGPGQPQHF. The CDR3 nucleotides are TGTGCCAGTACCCCGGGACAGGGGCCGGGTCAGCCCCAGCATTTT. Combining the CDR3 with reference TRBV19 and TRBJ1-5 gives the whole variable domain DGGITQSPKYLFRKEGQNVTLSCEQNLNHDAMYWYRQDPGQGLRLIYYSQIVNDFQKGDIAEGYSVSREKKESFPLTVTSAQKNPTAFYLCASTPGQGPGQPQHFGDGTRLSIL.